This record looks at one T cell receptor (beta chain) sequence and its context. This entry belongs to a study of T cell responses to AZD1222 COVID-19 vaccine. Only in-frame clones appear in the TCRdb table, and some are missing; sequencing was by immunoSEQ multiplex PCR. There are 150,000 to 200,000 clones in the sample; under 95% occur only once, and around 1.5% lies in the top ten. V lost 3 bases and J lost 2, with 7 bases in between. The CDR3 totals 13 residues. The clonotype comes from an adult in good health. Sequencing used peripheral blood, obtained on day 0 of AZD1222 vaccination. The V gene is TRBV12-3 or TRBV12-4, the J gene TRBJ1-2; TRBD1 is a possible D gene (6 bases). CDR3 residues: CASSLDRNYGYTF. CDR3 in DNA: TGTGCCAGCAGTTTGGACAGAAACTATGGCTACACCTTC.